Shown below are 27 T cell receptor beta chains from a single sample sequenced in a study of identical twins listed by TCRdb under 2016. The method was 5' RACE. The sequencer was an Illumina HiSeq 2000. TCRdb trimmed the raw reads at Q25, called clones with MiXCR and kept productive beta chains. Entries that share a CDR3 protein sequence are merged under the most common genes and DNA. The sample includes 500,000 to 550,000 distinct CDR3 sequences, with around 22% observed a single time. The ten top clones hold around 0.47% of the sample. These data were also filed under a second study, of yellow fever vaccine responses in identical twins.

Sequencing input: CD4+ T cells sorted from blood. All receptors derive from a woman between 18 and 30 years old in good health.

The V gene is TRBV20-1, the J gene TRBJ2-1; 10 nucleotides agree with TRBD2. Germline V lookup: CDR1 DFQATT, CDR2 SNEGSKA (reference sequence). The CDR3 contains 17 residues. J gave up 0 bases and V 1 base, and 6 bases lay outside the gene matches. CDR3 protein: CSARGLAGESSYNEQFF. In nucleotides, the CDR3 is TGCAGTGCTAGAGGCCTAGCGGGAGAGAGCTCCTACAATGAGCAGTTCTTC.

The rearrangement links TRBV20-1 to TRBJ2-7; D not resolved. The CDR3 has 12 residues. Germline V gene lookup returns CDR1 DFQATT and CDR2 SNEGSKA (reference sequence). The V end was cut by 6 bases, the J end by 6 bases, with 15 bases between. As DNA, the CDR3 is TGCAGTGCGGGTCGTCCATCCGGCGAGCAGTACGTC. Its protein product is CSAGRPSGEQYV.

Here the CDR3 DNA reads TGTGCCAGCAGTTACGATATATTGAACACTGAAGCTTTCTTT. It yields the protein CASSYDILNTEAFF. The V gene is TRBV6-5, the J gene TRBJ1-1; D gene uncertain. The CDR3 consists of 14 residues. The germline CDR1 and CDR2 sequences are MNHEY and SVGAGI. The germline V and J ends were trimmed by 2 bases and 0 bases, with 7 bases remaining between them.

In its sample, this clonotype was seen a few times. This sequence joins TRBV11-1 and TRBJ2-5; TRBD2 matches at 10 bases. From germline, CDR1 is SGHAT and CDR2 FQDESV (reference sequence). The CDR3 covers 19 residues. V lost 5 bases, J lost 2 bases, and 17 bases stayed unmatched. The DNA for the CDR3 is TGTGCCAGCAGCCCAAGAAGGGGGGCCAGGACTAGCGGACAAGAGACCCAGTACTTC. It encodes CASSPRRGARTSGQETQYF.

The chain couples TRBV4-1 to TRBJ2-7; TRBD1 matches at 7 bases. Looked up from germline, CDR1 is MGHRA and CDR2 is YSYEKL. This CDR3 is 16 amino acids long. Trimming cost V 5 bases and J 2 bases; bases outside gene matches: 12. The CDR3 nucleotides are TGCGCCAGCAGCTCGGCCGGGACAGCACCAACCTACGAGCAGTACTTC. It translates to CASSSAGTAPTYEQYF.

In its sample, this clonotype was seen a few times. The chain joins TRBV28 to TRBJ2-5, with 8 bases matching TRBD2. Trimming cost V 5 bases and J 5 bases; bases outside gene matches: 13. In germline, CDR1 is MDHEN, CDR2 SYDVKM. The CDR3 has 16 residues. The CDR3 sequence is CASSAPGTREGETQYF. CDR3 in DNA: TGTGCCAGCAGTGCCCCCGGGACCCGGGAGGGTGAGACCCAGTACTTC.

The rearrangement uses TRBV2 and TRBJ2-1; 10 nucleotides line up with TRBD2. V was clipped by 7 bases and J by 7 bases; unmatched bases: 7. The CDR3 contains 14 residues. Germline V lookup: CDR1 SNHLY, CDR2 FYNNEI. In nucleotides, the CDR3 is TGTGCCAGCACTACGGCTAGCGGGAGAAATGAGCAGTTCTTC. Protein sequence: CASTTASGRNEQFF.

There are a few counts of this clonotype. The V and J genes are TRBV6-5 and TRBJ1-5; 8 bases agree with TRBD1. The CDR3 consists of 17 residues. Germline loops: CDR1 MNHEY, CDR2 SVGAGI. The V gene end was trimmed by 8 bases and the J gene end by 2 bases; junction bases not matched to a gene: 14. The CDR3 region has the DNA TGTGCCAGCGGTCACTCCTACAGGGGGGAGGGCAATCAGCCCCAGCATTTT. This sequence encodes CASGHSYRGEGNQPQHF.

This clonotype turned up a few times. V usage is TRBV20-1 and J usage is TRBJ2-3, with D perhaps matching TRBD1 (6 bases). V gave up 5 bases and J gave up 10 bases, with 10 bases separating them. CDR1 is DFQATT and CDR2 is SNEGSKA in the germline V gene (reference sequence). The CDR3 has 10 amino acids. This chain's CDR3 is CSAVSGAQYF. CDR3 nucleotide sequence: TGCAGTGCTGTCTCAGGGGCGCAGTATTTT.

The CDR3 coding sequence is TGTGCCAGCAGCTTAGTCCCCACCCCCGGAGAGACCCAGTACTTC. Translation gives CASSLVPTPGETQYF. The rearrangement joins TRBV7-9 to TRBJ2-5; D not certain. Germline V CDR1 and CDR2: SEHNR, FQNEAQ (reference sequence). The CDR3 loop spans 15 amino acids. Trimming pared 1 base from V and 4 bases from J, leaving 13 bases between.

This clonotype has more than one count but fewer than ten. The chain recombines TRBV3-1 with TRBJ2-3; no clear D. Trimming pared 0 bases from V and 2 bases from J, leaving 9 bases between. The germline gives CDR1 LGHDT, CDR2 YNNKEL (reference sequence). The CDR3 totals 15 residues. The CDR3 DNA follows: TGTGCCAGCAGCCAAGACTCCACCTACACAGATACGCAGTATTTT. Translation gives CASSQDSTYTDTQYF.

The table lists this clonotype with a few counts. This chain joins TRBV20-1 and TRBJ2-5, with 11 bases identical to TRBD1. CDR1 is DFQATT and CDR2 is SNEGSKA in the germline V gene (reference sequence). The CDR3 runs to 15 residues. V lost 6 bases to trimming and J lost 1 base; unmatched junction nucleotides: 7. The CDR3 region has the DNA TGCAGTGCCTTAACCGGGACAGGGGGCCAAGAGACCCAGTACTTC. Encoded protein: CSALTGTGGQETQYF.

The rearrangement links TRBV5-1 to TRBJ2-3; no clear D. The CDR3 runs to 16 residues. The germline V gene encodes CDR1 SGHRS and CDR2 YFSETQ. Trimming pared 0 bases from V and 2 bases from J, leaving 13 bases between. The DNA of the CDR3 is TGCGCCAGCAGCTTGGTGGCTTCGCTTACCACAGATACGCAGTATTTT. Protein: CASSLVASLTTDTQYF. Complete variable domain (other parts from reference TRBV5-1 and TRBJ2-3): KAGVTQTPRYLIKTRGQQVTLSCSPISGHRSVSWYQQTPGQGLQFLFEYFSETQRNKGNFPGRFSGRQFSNSRSEMNVSTLELGDSALYLCASSLVASLTTDTQYFGPGTRLTVL.

This clonotype was observed a few times. The chain recombines TRBV5-1 with TRBJ1-1; 10 bases agree with TRBD1. The CDR3 is 13 residues long. Trimming at V came to 4 bases and at J to 8 bases, leaving 5 bases not matched to a gene. Looked up from germline, CDR1 is SGHRS and CDR2 is YFSETQ. CDR3 protein: CASSNRDRGEAFF. The CDR3 DNA reads TGCGCCAGCAGCAACCGGGACAGGGGAGAAGCTTTCTTT.

In this sample, this clonotype turned up a few times. The chain has TRBV9 and TRBJ1-2; a possible D gene is TRBD1 (6 bases). The CDR3 spans 15 residues. The germline gives CDR1 SGDLS, CDR2 YYNGEE. Deletions cut 4 bases from V and 0 bases from J, with 13 bases between. The chain's CDR3 is CASSRGTLANYGYTF. The CDR3, as DNA: TGTGCCAGCAGCAGAGGGACACTAGCTAACTATGGCTACACCTTC. Variable domain in full (rest from reference TRBV9 and TRBJ1-2): DSGVTQTPKHLITATGQRVTLRCSPRSGDLSVYWYQQSLDQGLQFLIQYYNGEERAKGNILERFSAQQFPDLHSELNLSSLELGDSALYFCASSRGTLANYGYTFGSGTRLTVV.

This clonotype was seen a few times. This chain connects TRBV20-1 to TRBJ1-6, with D tentatively TRBD1 (6 bases). The CDR3 contains 12 residues. Trimming removed 6 bases at V and 11 bases at J, with 14 bases between. Germline V lookup: CDR1 DFQATT, CDR2 SNEGSKA (reference sequence). The CDR3 nucleotides read TGCAGTGCAGGGGGGTGGGAGACACCCCTCCACTTT. Protein sequence: CSAGGWETPLHF.

This clonotype was observed a few times. V gene TRBV27 combines with J gene TRBJ2-1; D gene uncertain. Germline CDR1 and CDR2: MNHEY and SMNVEV (reference sequence). The V end was cut by 5 bases, the J end by 5 bases, with 16 bases between. The CDR3 sequence is 15 residues long. The CDR3 coding sequence is TGTGCCAGCAGTCCCCGACACCTAGGGCACAATGAGCAGTTCTTC. Translated, it gives CASSPRHLGHNEQFF.

This clonotype appeared a few times. This sequence joins TRBV12-3 or TRBV12-4 and TRBJ2-6; tentatively, D is TRBD2 (6 bases). V lost 4 bases to trimming and J lost 0 bases, with 13 bases between them. This CDR3 comprises 17 residues. The CDR3 coding sequence is TGTGCCAGCAGTTCGGGAGAGGGTTACTCTGGGGCCAACGTCCTGACTTTC. Amino acids: CASSSGEGYSGANVLTF.

The chain combines TRBV15 with TRBJ2-7, with D tentatively TRBD1 (5 bases). V gave up 4 bases and J gave up 4 bases, with 14 bases separating them. CDR3 length: 14 amino acids. Germline CDR1 and CDR2: LNHNV and YYDKDF (reference sequence). The CDR3 protein is CATSNPGQGYEQYV. In DNA, the CDR3 is TGTGCCACCAGCAACCCCGGCCAGGGTTACGAGCAGTACGTC.

This clonotype has just a few counts. J is TRBJ2-1 and V is TRBV29-1; D unclear. The CDR3 consists of 16 residues. Germline loops: CDR1 SQVTM, CDR2 ANQGSEA. Deletions cut 5 bases from V and 0 bases from J, with 17 bases between. The CDR3: CSVLKREADSYNEQFF. CDR3 nucleotides: TGCAGCGTTCTCAAGCGTGAAGCTGACTCCTACAATGAGCAGTTCTTC.

Of note for this clonotype: A clone one base away is much larger, so this may be a read error. This sequence joins TRBV12-3 or TRBV12-4 and TRBJ2-6; D is unclear. The CDR3 has 14 amino acids. V shed 5 bases and J shed 0 bases, with 5 bases lying between them. The CDR3 coding sequence is TGTGCCAGCAGTAGCATCTCTGGGGCCAACGTCCTGACTTTC. This gives the protein CASSSISGANVLTF.

V is TRBV7-2 and J is TRBJ1-5, with TRBD1 matching 8 bases. This CDR3 spans 14 amino acids. V lost 5 bases to trimming and J lost 6 bases; unmatched junction nucleotides: 6. Germline CDR1 SGHTA, CDR2 FQGNSA. CDR3 DNA: TGTGCCAGCAGCGGACAGGGTGCAGGTCAGCCCCAGCATTTT. Amino acids: CASSGQGAGQPQHF.

This chain links TRBV12-3 or TRBV12-4 with TRBJ2-2; D call uncertain. CDR3 length: 15 residues. Trimming pared 3 bases from V and 5 bases from J, leaving 13 bases between. The CDR3 region is CASSLWPTRTGELFF. In nucleotides, the CDR3 is TGTGCCAGCAGTTTGTGGCCCACACGTACCGGGGAGCTGTTTTTT.

The chain has TRBV7-8 and TRBJ1-1; D gene ambiguous. This CDR3 is built from 12 residues. Germline V gives CDR1 SGHVS, CDR2 FQNEAQ. Trimming removed 5 bases from V and 4 bases from J, with 8 bases in between. The CDR3 protein is CASSLMSTEAFF. The CDR3 DNA follows: TGTGCCAGCAGCCTCATGAGCACTGAAGCTTTCTTT.

V usage is TRBV5-1 and J usage is TRBJ2-1, with TRBD2 matching 9 bases. CDR1 and CDR2 (germline): SGHRS, YFSETQ. The CDR3 sequence is 17 residues long. V trimming: 6 bases; J trimming: 0 bases; junction bases outside the gene matches: 10. Written as DNA, the CDR3 is TGCGCCAGCAAGTTTTTAGCGGGAGCCGGCTCCTACAATGAGCAGTTCTTC. Translating gives CASKFLAGAGSYNEQFF.

V usage is TRBV11-2 and J usage is TRBJ2-1, with 10 bases matching TRBD1. The J segment lost 2 bases and the V segment lost 1 base, leaving 5 bases of the junction unmatched. Per the germline V gene, CDR1 is SGHAT and CDR2 is FQNNGV. The CDR3 spans 17 residues. The CDR3 region is CASSLGSGTGAYNEQFF. The CDR3 bases are TGTGCCAGCAGCTTAGGATCTGGGACAGGGGCCTACAATGAGCAGTTCTTC.

The V call is TRBV5-1, the J call TRBJ2-7; weak D call: TRBD2 (5 bases). The CDR3 loop spans 13 amino acids. V was trimmed by 0 bases and J by 5 bases, leaving 9 bases between them. Germline V gene sequence: CDR1 SGHRS, CDR2 YFSETQ. The CDR3 sequence is CASSLGLWDEQYF. The DNA for the CDR3 is TGCGCCAGCAGCTTGGGACTATGGGACGAGCAGTACTTC.